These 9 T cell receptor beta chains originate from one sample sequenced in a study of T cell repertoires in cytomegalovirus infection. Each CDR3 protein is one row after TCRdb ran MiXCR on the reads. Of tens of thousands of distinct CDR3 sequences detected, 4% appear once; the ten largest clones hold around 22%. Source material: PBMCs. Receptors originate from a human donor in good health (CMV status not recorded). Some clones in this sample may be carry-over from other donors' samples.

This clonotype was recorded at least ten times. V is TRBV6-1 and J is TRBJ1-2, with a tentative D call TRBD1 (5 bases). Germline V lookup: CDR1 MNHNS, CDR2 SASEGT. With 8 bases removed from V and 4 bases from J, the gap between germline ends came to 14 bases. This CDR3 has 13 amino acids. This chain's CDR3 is CASGYRGVYGYTF. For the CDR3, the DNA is TGTGCCAGCGGATACCGGGGGGTCTATGGCTACACCTTC.

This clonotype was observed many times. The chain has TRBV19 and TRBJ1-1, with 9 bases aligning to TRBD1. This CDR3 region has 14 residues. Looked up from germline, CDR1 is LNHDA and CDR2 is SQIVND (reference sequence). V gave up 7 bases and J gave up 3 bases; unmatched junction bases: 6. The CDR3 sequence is CASILQGADTEAFF. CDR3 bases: TGTGCCAGTATCCTACAGGGGGCTGACACTGAAGCTTTCTTT.

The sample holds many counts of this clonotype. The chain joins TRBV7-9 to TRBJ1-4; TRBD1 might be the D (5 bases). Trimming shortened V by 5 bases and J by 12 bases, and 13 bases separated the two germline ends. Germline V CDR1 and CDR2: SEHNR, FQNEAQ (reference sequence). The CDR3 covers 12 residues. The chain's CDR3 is CASSRLPGELFF. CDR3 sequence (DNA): TGTGCCAGCAGCCGCTTGCCGGGGGAACTGTTTTTT.

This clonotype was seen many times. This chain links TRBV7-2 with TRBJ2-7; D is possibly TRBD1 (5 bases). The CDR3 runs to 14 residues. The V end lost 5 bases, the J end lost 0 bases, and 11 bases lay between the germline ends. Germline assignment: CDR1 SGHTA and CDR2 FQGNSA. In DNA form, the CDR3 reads TGTGCCAGCAGCCTTAGCAGGGCCTCCTACGAGCAGTACTTC. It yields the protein CASSLSRASYEQYF.

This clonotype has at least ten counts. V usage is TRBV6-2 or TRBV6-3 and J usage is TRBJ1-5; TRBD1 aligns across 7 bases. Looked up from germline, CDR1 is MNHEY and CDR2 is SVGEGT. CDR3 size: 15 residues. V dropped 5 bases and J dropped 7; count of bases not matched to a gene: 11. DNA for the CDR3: TGTGCCAGCAGTAAATCGACAGGGATACGGCAGCCCCAGCATTTT. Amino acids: CASSKSTGIRQPQHF.

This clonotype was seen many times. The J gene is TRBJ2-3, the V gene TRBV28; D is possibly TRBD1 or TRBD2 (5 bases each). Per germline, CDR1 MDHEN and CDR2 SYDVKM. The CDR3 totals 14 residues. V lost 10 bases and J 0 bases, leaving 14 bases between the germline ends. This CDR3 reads CATSSGASTDTQYF. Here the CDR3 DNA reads TGTGCCACCTCCTCCGGGGCTAGCACAGATACGCAGTATTTT.

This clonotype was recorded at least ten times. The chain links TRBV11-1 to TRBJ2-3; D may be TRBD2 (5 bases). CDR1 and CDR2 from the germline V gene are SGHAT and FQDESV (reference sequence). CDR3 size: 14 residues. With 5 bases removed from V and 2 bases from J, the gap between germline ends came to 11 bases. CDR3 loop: CASSPTGLTDTQYF. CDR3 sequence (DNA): TGTGCCAGCAGCCCTACCGGACTCACAGATACGCAGTATTTT.

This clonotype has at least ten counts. The CDR3 nucleotides read TGTGCCAGCAGCTTAGATTCTGTCCAGCCCCAGCATTTT. Translation gives CASSLDSVQPQHF. The chain uses TRBV7-2 and TRBJ1-5; no definite D call. Looked up from germline, CDR1 is SGHTA and CDR2 is FQGNSA. CDR3 length equals 13 residues. Trimming removed 1 base at V and 7 bases at J, with 8 bases between. The complete variable domain, with remaining parts taken from reference TRBV7-2 and TRBJ1-5, reads GAGVSQSPSNKVTEKGKDVELRCDPISGHTALYWYRQSLGQGLEFLIYFQGNSAPDKSGLPSDRFSAERTGGSVSTLTIQRTQQEDSAVYLCASSLDSVQPQHFGDGTRLSIL.

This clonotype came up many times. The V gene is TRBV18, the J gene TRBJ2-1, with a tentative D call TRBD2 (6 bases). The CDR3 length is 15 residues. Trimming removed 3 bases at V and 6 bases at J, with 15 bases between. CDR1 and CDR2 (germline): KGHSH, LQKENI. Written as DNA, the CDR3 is TGTGCCAGCTCACCCCGGGAGTCGGAGGCCAATGAGCAGTTCTTC. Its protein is CASSPRESEANEQFF. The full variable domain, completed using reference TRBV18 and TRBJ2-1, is NAGVMQNPRHLVRRRGQEARLRCSPMKGHSHVYWYRQLPEEGLKFMVYLQKENIIDESGMPKERFSAEFPKEGPSILRIQQVVRGDSAAYFCASSPRESEANEQFFGPGTRLTVL.